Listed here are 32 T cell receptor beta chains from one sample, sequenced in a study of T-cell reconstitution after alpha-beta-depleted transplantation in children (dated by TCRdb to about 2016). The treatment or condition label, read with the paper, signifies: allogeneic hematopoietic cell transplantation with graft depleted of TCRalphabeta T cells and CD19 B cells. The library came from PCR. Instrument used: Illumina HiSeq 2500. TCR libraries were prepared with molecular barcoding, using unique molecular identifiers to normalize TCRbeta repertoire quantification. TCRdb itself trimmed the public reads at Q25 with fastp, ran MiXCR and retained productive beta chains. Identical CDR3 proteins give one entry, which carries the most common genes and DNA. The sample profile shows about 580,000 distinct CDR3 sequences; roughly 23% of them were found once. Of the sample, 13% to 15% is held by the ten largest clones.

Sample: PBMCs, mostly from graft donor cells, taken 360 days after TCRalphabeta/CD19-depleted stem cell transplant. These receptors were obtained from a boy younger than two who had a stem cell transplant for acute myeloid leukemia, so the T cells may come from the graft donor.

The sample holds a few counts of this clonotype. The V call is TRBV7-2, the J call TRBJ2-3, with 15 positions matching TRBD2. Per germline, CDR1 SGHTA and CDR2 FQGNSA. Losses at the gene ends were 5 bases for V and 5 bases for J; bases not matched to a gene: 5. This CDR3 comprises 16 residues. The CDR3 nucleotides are TGTGCCAGCAGCCGGACTAGCGGGGGGGCCAGAGATACGCAGTATTTT. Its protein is CASSRTSGGARDTQYF.

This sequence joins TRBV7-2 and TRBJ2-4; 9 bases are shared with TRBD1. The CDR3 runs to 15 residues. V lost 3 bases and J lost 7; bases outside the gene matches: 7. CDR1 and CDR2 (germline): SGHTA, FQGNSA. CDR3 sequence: CASSFKQGALNIQYF. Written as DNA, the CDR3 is TGTGCCAGCAGCTTTAAACAGGGGGCGCTGAACATTCAGTACTTC.

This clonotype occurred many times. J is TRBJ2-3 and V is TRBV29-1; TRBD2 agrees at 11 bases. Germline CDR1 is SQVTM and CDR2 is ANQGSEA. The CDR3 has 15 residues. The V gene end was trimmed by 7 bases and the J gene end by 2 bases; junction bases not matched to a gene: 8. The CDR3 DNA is TGCAGCGCTTCTAAACTAGCGGGGGACACAGATACGCAGTATTTT. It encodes CSASKLAGDTDTQYF.

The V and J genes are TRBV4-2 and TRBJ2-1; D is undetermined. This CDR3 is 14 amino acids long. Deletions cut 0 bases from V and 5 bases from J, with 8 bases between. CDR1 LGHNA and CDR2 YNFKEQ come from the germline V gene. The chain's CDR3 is CASSQDLLNNEQFF. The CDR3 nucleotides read TGTGCCAGCAGCCAAGATCTGCTAAACAATGAGCAGTTCTTC.

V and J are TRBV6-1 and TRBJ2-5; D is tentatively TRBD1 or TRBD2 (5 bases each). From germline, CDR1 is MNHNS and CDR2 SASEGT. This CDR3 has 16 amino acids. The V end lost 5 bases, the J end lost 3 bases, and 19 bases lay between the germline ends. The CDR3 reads CASSPGTGTGEETQYF. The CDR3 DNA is TGTGCCAGCAGTCCCGGGACCGGGACCGGAGAAGAGACCCAGTACTTC.

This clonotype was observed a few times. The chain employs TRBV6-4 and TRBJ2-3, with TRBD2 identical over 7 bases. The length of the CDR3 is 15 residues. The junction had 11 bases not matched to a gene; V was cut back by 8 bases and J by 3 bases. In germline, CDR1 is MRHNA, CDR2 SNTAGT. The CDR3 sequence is CASRQGVGGTDTQYF. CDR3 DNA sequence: TGTGCCAGCCGGCAGGGAGTGGGGGGGACAGATACGCAGTATTTT.

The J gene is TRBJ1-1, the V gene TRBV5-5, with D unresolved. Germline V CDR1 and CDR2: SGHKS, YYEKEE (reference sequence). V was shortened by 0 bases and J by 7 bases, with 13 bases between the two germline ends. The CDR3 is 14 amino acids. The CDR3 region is CASSLGVGVGEAFF. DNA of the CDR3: TGTGCCAGCAGCTTGGGGGTTGGGGTCGGTGAAGCTTTCTTT.

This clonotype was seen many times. Written as DNA, the CDR3 is TGCAGCGTTGCCCCTACAGGGGGCATCGACTATGGCTACACCTTC. Translation: CSVAPTGGIDYGYTF. The chain is built from TRBV29-1 and TRBJ1-2, with 9 positions matching TRBD1. Trimming took 4 bases from V and 3 from J; bases not matched to a gene: 9. The CDR3 consists of 15 residues. Per germline, CDR1 SQVTM and CDR2 ANQGSEA.

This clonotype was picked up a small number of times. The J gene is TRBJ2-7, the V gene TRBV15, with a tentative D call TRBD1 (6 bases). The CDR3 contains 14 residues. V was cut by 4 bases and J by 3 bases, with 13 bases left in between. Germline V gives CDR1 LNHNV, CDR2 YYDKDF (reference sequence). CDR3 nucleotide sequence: TGTGCCACCAGCACGGGCAGGGACATCTACGAGCAGTACTTC. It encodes CATSTGRDIYEQYF.

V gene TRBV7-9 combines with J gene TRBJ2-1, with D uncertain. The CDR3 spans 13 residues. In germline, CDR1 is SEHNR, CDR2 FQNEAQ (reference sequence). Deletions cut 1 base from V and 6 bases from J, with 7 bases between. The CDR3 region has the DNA TGTGCCAGCAGCTTAGATCCGGCCAATGAGCAGTTCTTC. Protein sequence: CASSLDPANEQFF.

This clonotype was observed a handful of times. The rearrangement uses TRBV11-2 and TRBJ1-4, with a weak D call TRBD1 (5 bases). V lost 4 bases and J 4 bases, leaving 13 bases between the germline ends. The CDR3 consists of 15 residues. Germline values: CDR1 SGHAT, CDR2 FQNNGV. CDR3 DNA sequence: TGTGCCAGCAGCTACGGGGGACGTCTTAATGAAAAACTGTTTTTT. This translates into CASSYGGRLNEKLFF.

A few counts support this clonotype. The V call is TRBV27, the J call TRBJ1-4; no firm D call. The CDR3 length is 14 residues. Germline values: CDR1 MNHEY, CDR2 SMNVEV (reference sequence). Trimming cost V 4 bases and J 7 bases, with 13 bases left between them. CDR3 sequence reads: CASSSLASGEKLFF. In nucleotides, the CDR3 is TGTGCCAGCAGTTCCCTGGCGAGTGGTGAAAAACTGTTTTTT.

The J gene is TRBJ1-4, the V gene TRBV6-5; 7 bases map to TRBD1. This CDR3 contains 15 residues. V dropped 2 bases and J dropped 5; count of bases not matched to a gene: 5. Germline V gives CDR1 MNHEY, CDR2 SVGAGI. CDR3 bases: TGTGCCAGCAGTTACGACGGGACAGTAAATGAAAAACTGTTTTTT. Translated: CASSYDGTVNEKLFF.

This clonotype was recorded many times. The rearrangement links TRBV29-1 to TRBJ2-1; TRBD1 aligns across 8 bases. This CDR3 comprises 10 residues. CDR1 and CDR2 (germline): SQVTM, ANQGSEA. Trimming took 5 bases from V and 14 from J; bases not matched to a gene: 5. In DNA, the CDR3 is TGCAGCGTTCAGGACAGGGTAAAGTTCTTC. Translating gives CSVQDRVKFF.

The CDR3: CASSLGTIPYF. DNA for the CDR3: TGTGCCAGCAGCCTAGGGACTATTCCGTACTTC. The rearrangement uses TRBV7-9 and TRBJ2-5; TRBD2 matches 7 bases. Per the germline V gene, CDR1 is SEHNR and CDR2 is FQNEAQ (reference sequence). This CDR3 spans 11 amino acids. The trim removed 5 bases at V and 13 bases at J, leaving 7 bases unmatched.

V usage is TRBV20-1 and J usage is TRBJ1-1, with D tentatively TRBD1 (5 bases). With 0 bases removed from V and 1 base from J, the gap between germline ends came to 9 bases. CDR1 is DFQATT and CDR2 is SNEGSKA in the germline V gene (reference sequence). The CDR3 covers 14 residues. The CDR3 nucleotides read TGCAGTGCTAGAGATTATCAGGGGAACACTGAAGCTTTCTTT. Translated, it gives CSARDYQGNTEAFF.

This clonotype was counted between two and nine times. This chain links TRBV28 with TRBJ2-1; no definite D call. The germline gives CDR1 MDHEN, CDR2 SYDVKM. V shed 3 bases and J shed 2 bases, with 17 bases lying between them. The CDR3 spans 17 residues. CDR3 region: CASSFPDLNATYNEQFF. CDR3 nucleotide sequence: TGTGCCAGCAGTTTCCCTGACCTAAACGCGACCTACAATGAGCAGTTCTTC.

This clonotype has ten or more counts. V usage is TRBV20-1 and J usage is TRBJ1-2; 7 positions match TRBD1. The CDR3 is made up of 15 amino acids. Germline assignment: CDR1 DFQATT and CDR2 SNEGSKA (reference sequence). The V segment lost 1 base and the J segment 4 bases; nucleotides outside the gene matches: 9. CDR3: CSARARDSSIYGYTF. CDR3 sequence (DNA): TGCAGTGCTAGAGCGAGGGACAGCTCTATCTATGGCTACACCTTC.

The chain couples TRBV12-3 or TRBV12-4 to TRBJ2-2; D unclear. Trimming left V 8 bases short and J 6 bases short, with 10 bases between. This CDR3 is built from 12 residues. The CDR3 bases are TGTGCCAGCCTCAAGTCGCCCGGGGAGCTGTTTTTT. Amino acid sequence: CASLKSPGELFF.

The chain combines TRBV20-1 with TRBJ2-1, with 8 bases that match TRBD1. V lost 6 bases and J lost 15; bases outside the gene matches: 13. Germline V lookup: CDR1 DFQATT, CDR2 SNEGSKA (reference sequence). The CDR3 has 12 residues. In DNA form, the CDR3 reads TGCAGTGCCAAGCAAGGACAGGGAACAGGGTTCTTC. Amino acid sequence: CSAKQGQGTGFF.

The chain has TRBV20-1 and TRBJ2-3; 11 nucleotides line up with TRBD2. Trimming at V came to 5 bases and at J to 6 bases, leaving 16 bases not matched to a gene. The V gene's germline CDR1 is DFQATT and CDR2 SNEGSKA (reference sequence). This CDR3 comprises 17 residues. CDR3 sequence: CSAHLKISGGAGDTQYF. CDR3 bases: TGCAGTGCTCACCTCAAGATTAGCGGGGGGGCCGGGGATACGCAGTATTTT.

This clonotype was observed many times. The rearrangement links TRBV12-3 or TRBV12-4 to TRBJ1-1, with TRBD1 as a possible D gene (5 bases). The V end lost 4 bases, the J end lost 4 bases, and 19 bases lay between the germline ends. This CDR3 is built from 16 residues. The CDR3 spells CASSSGRRLRVTEAFF. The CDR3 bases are TGTGCCAGCAGTTCGGGACGCCGCCTAAGGGTCACTGAAGCTTTCTTT.

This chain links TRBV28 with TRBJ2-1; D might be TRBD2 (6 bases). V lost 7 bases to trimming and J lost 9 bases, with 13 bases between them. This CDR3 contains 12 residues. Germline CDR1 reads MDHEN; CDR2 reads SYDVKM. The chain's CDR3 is CASTQEGIEQFF. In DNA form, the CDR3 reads TGTGCCAGCACCCAGGAGGGGATTGAGCAGTTCTTC.

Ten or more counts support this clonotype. CDR3 sequence (DNA): TGTGCCACCAGCAGAGATGAATGGAGTGAAAAACTGTTTTTT. Translation gives CATSRDEWSEKLFF. The rearrangement links TRBV15 to TRBJ1-4; D uncertain. The length of the CDR3 is 14 residues. Germline V CDR1 and CDR2: LNHNV, YYDKDF (reference sequence). Trimming cost V 0 bases and J 7 bases, with 9 bases left between them.

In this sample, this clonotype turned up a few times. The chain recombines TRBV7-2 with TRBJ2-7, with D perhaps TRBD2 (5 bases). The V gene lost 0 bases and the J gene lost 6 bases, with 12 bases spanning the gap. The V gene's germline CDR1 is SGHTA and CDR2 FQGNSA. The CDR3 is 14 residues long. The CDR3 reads CASSLAVAGAEQYF. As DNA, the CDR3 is TGTGCCAGCAGCTTAGCTGTCGCGGGTGCCGAGCAGTACTTC.

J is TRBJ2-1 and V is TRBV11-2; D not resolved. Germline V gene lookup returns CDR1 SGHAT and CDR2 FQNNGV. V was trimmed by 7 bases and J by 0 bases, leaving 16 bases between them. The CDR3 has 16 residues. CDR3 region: CASKRTLGNSYNEQFF. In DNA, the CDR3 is TGTGCCAGCAAGAGGACCCTCGGCAACTCCTACAATGAGCAGTTCTTC.

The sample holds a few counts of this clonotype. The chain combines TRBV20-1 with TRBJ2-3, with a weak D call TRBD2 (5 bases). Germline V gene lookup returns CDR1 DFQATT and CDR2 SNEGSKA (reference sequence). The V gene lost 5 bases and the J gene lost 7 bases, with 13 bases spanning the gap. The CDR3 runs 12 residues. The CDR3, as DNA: TGCAGTGCTGTTCTTCGGGGTCATACGCAGTATTTT. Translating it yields CSAVLRGHTQYF.

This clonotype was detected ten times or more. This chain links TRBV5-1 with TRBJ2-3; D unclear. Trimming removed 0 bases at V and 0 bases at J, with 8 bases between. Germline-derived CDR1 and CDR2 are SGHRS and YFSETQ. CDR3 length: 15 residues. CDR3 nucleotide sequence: TGCGCCAGCAGCTTGGATGGCAGTAGCACAGATACGCAGTATTTT. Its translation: CASSLDGSSTDTQYF. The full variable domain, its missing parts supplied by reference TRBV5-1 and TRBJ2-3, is KAGVTQTPRYLIKTRGQQVTLSCSPISGHRSVSWYQQTPGQGLQFLFEYFSETQRNKGNFPGRFSGRQFSNSRSEMNVSTLELGDSALYLCASSLDGSSTDTQYFGPGTRLTVL.

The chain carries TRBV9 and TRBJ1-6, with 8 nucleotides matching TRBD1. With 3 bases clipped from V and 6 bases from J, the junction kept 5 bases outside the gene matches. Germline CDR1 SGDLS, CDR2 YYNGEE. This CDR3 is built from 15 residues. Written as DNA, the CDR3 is TGTGCCAGCAGCGAGACAGGGGACGGTAATTCACCCCTCCACTTT. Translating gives CASSETGDGNSPLHF.

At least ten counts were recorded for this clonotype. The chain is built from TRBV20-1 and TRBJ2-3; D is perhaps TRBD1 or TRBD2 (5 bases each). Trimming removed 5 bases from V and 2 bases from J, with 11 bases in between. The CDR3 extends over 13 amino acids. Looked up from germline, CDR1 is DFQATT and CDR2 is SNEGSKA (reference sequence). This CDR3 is CSAPAGATDTQYF. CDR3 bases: TGCAGTGCTCCCGCCGGGGCCACAGATACGCAGTATTTT.

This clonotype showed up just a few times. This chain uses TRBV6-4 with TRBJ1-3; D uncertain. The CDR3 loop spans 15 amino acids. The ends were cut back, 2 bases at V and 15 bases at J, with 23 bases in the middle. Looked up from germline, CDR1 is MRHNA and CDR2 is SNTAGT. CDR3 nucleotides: TGTGCCAGCAGTGACCCTAATCGAACCCGACAAGGCCAATATTTT. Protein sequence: CASSDPNRTRQGQYF.

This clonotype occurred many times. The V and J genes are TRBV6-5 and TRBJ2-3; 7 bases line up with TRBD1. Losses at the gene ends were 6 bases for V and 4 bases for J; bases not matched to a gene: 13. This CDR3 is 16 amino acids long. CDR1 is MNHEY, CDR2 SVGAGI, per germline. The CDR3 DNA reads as TGTGCCAGCAGCCAAACCCGGGACAGCCGGCCAGATACGCAGTATTTT. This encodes CASSQTRDSRPDTQYF.